This T cell receptor (beta chain) is from a study of PD-1 blockade in classical Hodgkin lymphoma. TCRdb keeps only in-frame clones here, not all; method: immunoSEQ multiplex PCR. The sample holds under 20,000 clones, around 80% seen once. As to time point: cycle 4 day 1 (C4D1), after 5 to 7 weeks of nivolumab. Each of the patients experienced relapse following autologous stem cell transplantation, and their brentuximab vedotin exposure differed. As concerns this clone: Its antigen remains unidentified.

Whole-study findings and limits: With respect to the repertoire differences, their causes, possibly disease activity or prior therapy, remain undefined. There was a significant rise in CD4+ TCR diversity by C4D1, with no such rise for CD8+. It was among complete responders that baseline diversity resembled that of newly diagnosed patients.

This sequence was found in a human donor with classical Hodgkin lymphoma. The sequenced sample was peripheral blood mononuclear cells (PBMCs), obtained before the fourth cycle of nivolumab.

This CDR3 is CASSFDRVNNEQFF. CDR3 coding DNA: TGTGCCAGCAGCTTTGACAGGGTAAATAATGAGCAGTTCTTC. The chain links TRBV7-6 to TRBJ2-1; 7 nucleotides line up with TRBD1. The J segment lost 7 bases and the V segment lost 3 bases, leaving 6 bases of the junction unmatched. The CDR3 is 14 residues long. CDR1 and CDR2 (germline): SGHVS, FNYEAQ.